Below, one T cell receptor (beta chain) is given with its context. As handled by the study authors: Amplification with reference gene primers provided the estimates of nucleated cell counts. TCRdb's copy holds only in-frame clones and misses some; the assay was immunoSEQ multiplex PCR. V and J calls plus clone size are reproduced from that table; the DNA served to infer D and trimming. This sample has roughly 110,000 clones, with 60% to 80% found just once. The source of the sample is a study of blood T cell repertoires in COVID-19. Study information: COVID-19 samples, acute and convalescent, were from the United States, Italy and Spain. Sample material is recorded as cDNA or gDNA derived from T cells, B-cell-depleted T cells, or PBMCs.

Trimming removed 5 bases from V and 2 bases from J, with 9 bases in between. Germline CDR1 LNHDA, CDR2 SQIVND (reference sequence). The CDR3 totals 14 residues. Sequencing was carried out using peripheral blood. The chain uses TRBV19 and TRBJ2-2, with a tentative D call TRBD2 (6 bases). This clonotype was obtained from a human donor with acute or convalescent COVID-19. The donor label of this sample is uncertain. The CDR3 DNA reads TGTGCCAGTAGTGGGAGGTATAACACCGGGGAGCTGTTTTTT. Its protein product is CASSGRYNTGELFF.